Each of the 3 T cell receptor beta chains below was sequenced from the same sample in a study of shared clonotypes between healthy human individuals. Only in-frame clones appear in the TCRdb table, and some are missing; sequencing was by immunoSEQ multiplex PCR. The data contain around 600,000 clones, roughly 97% of them singletons. The sequencing sample was made of naive CD4+ T cells sorted from blood. Stated subset: CD45RA+ positively selected. The receptors were sampled from a woman between 25 and 40 years old in good health.

The genes are TRBV2 and TRBJ2-2; TRBD1 matches 10 bases. Germline loops: CDR1 SNHLY, CDR2 FYNNEI. With 7 bases clipped from V and 5 bases from J, the junction kept 7 bases outside the gene matches. This CDR3 comprises 15 residues. CDR3 amino acids: CASNPDRGGTGELFF. The DNA for the CDR3 is TGTGCCAGCAACCCGGACAGGGGGGGAACCGGGGAGCTGTTTTTT.

This chain links TRBV7-8 with TRBJ1-1; D gene ambiguous. V lost 6 bases, J lost 0 bases, and 5 bases lay in between. CDR1 and CDR2 (germline): SGHVS, FQNEAQ. The CDR3 extends over 12 amino acids. CDR3 sequence: CASSRVNTEAFF. The CDR3 coding sequence is TGTGCCAGCAGTCGCGTGAACACTGAAGCTTTCTTT.

This clone was observed once. The CDR3 sequence is CASSPKGTGGYEQYF. CDR3 sequence (DNA): TGTGCCAGCTCACCCAAAGGGACAGGGGGCTACGAGCAGTACTTC. The rearrangement uses TRBV18 and TRBJ2-7; the match to TRBD1 covers 11 bases. CDR1 and CDR2 (germline): KGHSH, LQKENI. The CDR3 has 15 residues. The J segment lost 3 bases and the V segment lost 3 bases, leaving 4 bases of the junction unmatched.